A single sample is the source of the 14 T cell receptor beta chains below, sequenced in a study of shared clonotypes between healthy human individuals. Only CD45RO-negative cells positively selected for CCR7 counted as naive CD8 cells, so terminally differentiated effector memory CD45RA+ cells were excluded. Sequencing was performed with immunoSEQ multiplex PCR; in TCRdb, only in-frame clones are kept and a portion is missing. The sample records roughly 810,000 clones, 90% to 97% being singletons. The sample comprised naive CD8+ T cells sorted from blood. These receptors were collected from a man aged 25 to 40 in good health.

This rearrangement joins TRBV7-2 to TRBJ2-1, with D perhaps TRBD2 (5 bases). Germline CDR1 and CDR2: SGHTA and FQGNSA. The CDR3 is 16 amino acids. Trimming removed 6 bases from V and 2 bases from J, with 17 bases in between. This CDR3 reads CASSDPLTGAYNEQFF. The CDR3 nucleotides are TGTGCCAGCAGTGACCCCCTCACCGGGGCCTACAATGAGCAGTTCTTC. Drawing the rest from reference TRBV7-2 and TRBJ2-1, the complete variable domain is GAGVSQSPSNKVTEKGKDVELRCDPISGHTALYWYRQSLGQGLEFLIYFQGNSAPDKSGLPSDRFSAERTGGSVSTLTIQRTQQEDSAVYLCASSDPLTGAYNEQFFGPGTRLTVL.

This chain joins TRBV28 and TRBJ2-4; 9 positions match TRBD2. The CDR3 has 19 residues. CDR1 and CDR2 from the germline V gene are MDHEN and SYDVKM. V lost 2 bases, J lost 4 bases, and 15 bases stayed unmatched. The CDR3 region is CASSLGGLSGRFPKNIQYF. For the CDR3, the DNA is TGTGCCAGCAGTTTAGGAGGCCTTAGCGGGAGATTCCCTAAAAACATTCAGTACTTC. Filled out from reference TRBV28 and TRBJ2-4, the complete variable domain reads DVKVTQSSRYLVKRTGEKVFLECVQDMDHENMFWYRQDPGLGLRLIYFSYDVKMKEKGDIPEGYSVSREKKERFSLILESASTNQTSMYLCASSLGGLSGRFPKNIQYFGAGTRLSVL.

The chain carries TRBV29-1 and TRBJ2-7, with 11 nucleotides matching TRBD2. The V gene end was trimmed by 1 base and the J gene end by 6 bases; junction bases not matched to a gene: 8. This CDR3 contains 15 residues. Looked up from germline, CDR1 is SQVTM and CDR2 is ANQGSEA. The CDR3 DNA is TGCAGCGTTGAAGGTACTAGCGGGAGTAGTCCCGAGCAGTACTTC. It is translated as CSVEGTSGSSPEQYF.

The genes are TRBV27 and TRBJ2-3; possible D gene TRBD2, 6 bases. The V and J ends lost 5 bases and 0 bases respectively, with 12 bases between them. The CDR3 runs to 15 residues. CDR1 MNHEY and CDR2 SMNVEV come from the germline V gene (reference sequence). CDR3 in DNA: TGTGCCAGCAGTCCCCTAGCGTCTAGCACAGATACGCAGTATTTT. Its translation is CASSPLASSTDTQYF.

The chain combines TRBV7-9 with TRBJ1-1; D gene uncertain. The germline gives CDR1 SEHNR, CDR2 FQNEAQ (reference sequence). V lost 8 bases and J 0 bases, leaving 4 bases between the germline ends. This CDR3 is built from 11 residues. Here the CDR3 reads CASQMNTEAFF. CDR3 DNA sequence: TGTGCCAGCCAGATGAACACTGAAGCTTTCTTT.

This clone was recorded only once. The chain combines TRBV28 with TRBJ2-7; 10 positions agree with TRBD2. The germline gives CDR1 MDHEN, CDR2 SYDVKM. CDR3 length: 15 amino acids. V was clipped by 3 bases and J by 5 bases; unmatched bases: 7. DNA for the CDR3: TGTGCCAGCAGTTTCGGGGCTAGCGGGAGCGACGAGCAGTACTTC. Translated, it gives CASSFGASGSDEQYF.

In DNA, the CDR3 is TGTGCCAGCAGCCAAGGGGACAGGGGTAATGAAAAACTGTTTTTT. Translating it yields CASSQGDRGNEKLFF. V and J are TRBV5-5 and TRBJ1-4, with 10 bases aligning to TRBD1. J lost 4 bases, V lost 4 bases, and 4 bases had no gene match. Germline V CDR1 and CDR2: SGHKS, YYEKEE (reference sequence). This CDR3 region has 15 residues.

The rearrangement links TRBV18 to TRBJ2-1; tentative D call: TRBD1 (6 bases). Trimming stripped 4 bases from V and 7 bases from J, with 20 bases between. The CDR3 consists of 16 residues. Germline V lookup: CDR1 KGHSH, CDR2 LQKENI. Here the CDR3 DNA reads TGTGCCAGCTCACGGAGCAGGGGCAGCCCGGGAAATGAGCAGTTCTTC. Its translation is CASSRSRGSPGNEQFF.

This chain joins TRBV7-2 and TRBJ2-2, with TRBD2 matching over 13 bases. The CDR3 is 16 residues long. The germline CDR1 and CDR2 sequences are SGHTA and FQGNSA. The junction had 3 bases not matched to a gene; V was cut back by 5 bases and J by 3 bases. CDR3 protein: CASSLGLAGHTGELFF. CDR3 nucleotides: TGTGCCAGCAGCCTGGGACTAGCGGGACACACCGGGGAGCTGTTTTTT.

Points on this clone: Additional DNA sequences in this sample encode the identical CDR3. The chain combines TRBV6-5 with TRBJ2-7; D remains unclear. The V end lost 2 bases, the J end lost 6 bases, and 5 bases lay between the germline ends. Germline assignment: CDR1 MNHEY and CDR2 SVGAGI. The CDR3 sequence is 11 residues long. DNA for the CDR3: TGTGCCAGCAGTTACGGAAGCGAGCAGTACTTC. It codes for CASSYGSEQYF.

The chain links TRBV11-2 to TRBJ2-7; 7 bases line up with TRBD2. Per the germline V gene, CDR1 is SGHAT and CDR2 is FQNNGV. The CDR3 length is 15 residues. V was pared by 3 bases and J by 2 bases, with 7 bases of the junction left unmatched. The CDR3 bases are TGTGCCAGCAGCTTGACGACTAGCTTCACCTACGAGCAGTACTTC. This encodes CASSLTTSFTYEQYF.

The gene calls are TRBV28 and TRBJ2-1; D is unclear. The CDR3 loop spans 11 amino acids. V was shortened by 1 base and J by 8 bases, with 3 bases between the two germline ends. From germline, CDR1 is MDHEN and CDR2 SYDVKM. The CDR3 region is CASSLFYEQFF. The CDR3 DNA sequence: TGTGCCAGCAGTTTATTCTATGAGCAGTTCTTC.

This clone occurred once. The rearrangement joins TRBV5-3 to TRBJ2-5, with a tentative D call TRBD2 (5 bases). TRBV5-3 is flagged as an ORF with uncertain function. The CDR3 extends over 16 amino acids. V was shortened by 1 base and J by 0 bases, with 13 bases between the two germline ends. The CDR3 loop is CARSLLAAEYQETQYF. The CDR3, as DNA: TGTGCCAGAAGCTTGTTGGCAGCGGAGTACCAAGAGACCCAGTACTTC.

The chain recombines TRBV5-5 with TRBJ2-2; D gene unclear. The germline V gene has CDR1 SGHKS and CDR2 YYEKEE (reference sequence). Trimming shortened V by 0 bases and J by 5 bases, and 23 bases separated the two germline ends. This CDR3 comprises 19 residues. CDR3: CASSLEAPLQRAATGELFF. The DNA of the CDR3 is TGTGCCAGCAGCTTGGAAGCCCCCCTGCAAAGGGCGGCTACCGGGGAGCTGTTTTTT. Complete variable domain (other parts from reference TRBV5-5 and TRBJ2-2): DAGVTQSPTHLIKTRGQQVTLRCSPISGHKSVSWYQQVLGQGPQFIFQYYEKEERGRGNFPDRFSARQFPNYSSELNVNALLLGDSALYLCASSLEAPLQRAATGELFFGEGSRLTVL.